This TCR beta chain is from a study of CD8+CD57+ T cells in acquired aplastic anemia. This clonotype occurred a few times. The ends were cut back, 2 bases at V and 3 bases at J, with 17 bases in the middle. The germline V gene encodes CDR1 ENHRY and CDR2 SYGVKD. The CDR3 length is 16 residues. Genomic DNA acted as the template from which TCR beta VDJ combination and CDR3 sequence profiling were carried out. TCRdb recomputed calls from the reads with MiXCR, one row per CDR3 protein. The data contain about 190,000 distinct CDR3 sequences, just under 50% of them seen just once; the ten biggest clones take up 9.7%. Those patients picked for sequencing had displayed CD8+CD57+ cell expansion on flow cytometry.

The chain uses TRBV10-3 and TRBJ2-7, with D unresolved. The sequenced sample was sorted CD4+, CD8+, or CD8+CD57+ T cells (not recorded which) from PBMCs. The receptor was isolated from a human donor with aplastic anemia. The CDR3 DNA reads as TGTGCCATCAGTGAGGAGGCAGGCCTCCGGCGCTACGAGCAGTACTTC. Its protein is CAISEEAGLRRYEQYF.